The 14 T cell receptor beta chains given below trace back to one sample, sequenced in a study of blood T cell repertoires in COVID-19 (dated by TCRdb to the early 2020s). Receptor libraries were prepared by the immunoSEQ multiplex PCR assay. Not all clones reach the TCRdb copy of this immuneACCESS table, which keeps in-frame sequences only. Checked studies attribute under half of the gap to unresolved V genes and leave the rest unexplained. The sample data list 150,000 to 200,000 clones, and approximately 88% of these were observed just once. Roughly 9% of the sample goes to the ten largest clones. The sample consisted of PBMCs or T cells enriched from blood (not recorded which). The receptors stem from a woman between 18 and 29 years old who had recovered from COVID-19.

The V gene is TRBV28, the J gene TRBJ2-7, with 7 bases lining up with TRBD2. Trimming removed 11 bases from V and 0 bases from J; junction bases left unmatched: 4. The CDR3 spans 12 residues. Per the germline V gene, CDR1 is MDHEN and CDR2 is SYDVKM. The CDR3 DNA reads TGTGCCGCCGGGGGGTTCTCCTACGAGCAGTACTTC. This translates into CAAGGFSYEQYF.

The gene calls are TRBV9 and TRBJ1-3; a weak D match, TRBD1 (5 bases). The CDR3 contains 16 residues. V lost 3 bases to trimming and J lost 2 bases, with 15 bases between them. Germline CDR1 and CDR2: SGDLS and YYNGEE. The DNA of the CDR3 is TGTGCCAGCAGCGCCTACGGGGGAGAGGCTGGAAACACCATATATTTT. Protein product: CASSAYGGEAGNTIYF. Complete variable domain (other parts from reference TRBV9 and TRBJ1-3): DSGVTQTPKHLITATGQRVTLRCSPRSGDLSVYWYQQSLDQGLQFLIQYYNGEERAKGNILERFSAQQFPDLHSELNLSSLELGDSALYFCASSAYGGEAGNTIYFGEGSWLTVV.

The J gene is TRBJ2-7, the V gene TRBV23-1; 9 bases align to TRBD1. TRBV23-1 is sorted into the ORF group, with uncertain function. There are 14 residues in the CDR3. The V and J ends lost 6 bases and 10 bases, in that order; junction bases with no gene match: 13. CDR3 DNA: TGCGCCAGCAGACAACAACCACAGGGGGCGTTACAGTACTTC. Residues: CASRQQPQGALQYF.

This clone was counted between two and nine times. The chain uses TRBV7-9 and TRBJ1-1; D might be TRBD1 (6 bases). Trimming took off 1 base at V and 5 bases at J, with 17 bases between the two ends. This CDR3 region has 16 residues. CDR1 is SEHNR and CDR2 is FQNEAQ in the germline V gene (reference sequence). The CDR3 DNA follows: TGTGCCAGCAGCTTAGATGGGGGCTCGATATTTACTGAAGCTTTCTTT. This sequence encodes CASSLDGGSIFTEAFF.

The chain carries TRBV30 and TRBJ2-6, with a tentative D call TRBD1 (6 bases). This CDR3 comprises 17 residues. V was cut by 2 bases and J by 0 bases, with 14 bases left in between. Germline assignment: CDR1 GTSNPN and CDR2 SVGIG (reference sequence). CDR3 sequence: CAWSKQGRASGANVLTF. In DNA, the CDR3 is TGTGCCTGGAGTAAACAGGGAAGAGCCTCTGGGGCCAACGTCCTGACTTTC.

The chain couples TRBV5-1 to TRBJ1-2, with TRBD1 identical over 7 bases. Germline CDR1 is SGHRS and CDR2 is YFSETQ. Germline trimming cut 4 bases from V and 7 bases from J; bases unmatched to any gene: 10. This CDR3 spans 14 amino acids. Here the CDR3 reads CASSARDSWIGYTF. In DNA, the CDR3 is TGCGCCAGCAGCGCTCGGGACAGCTGGATTGGCTACACCTTC.

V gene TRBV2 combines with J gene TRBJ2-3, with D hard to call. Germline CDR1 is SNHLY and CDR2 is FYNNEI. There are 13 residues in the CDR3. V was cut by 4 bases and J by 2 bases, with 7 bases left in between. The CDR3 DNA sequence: TGTGCCAGCAGTGGCCAAGCCACAGATACGCAGTATTTT. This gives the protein CASSGQATDTQYF.

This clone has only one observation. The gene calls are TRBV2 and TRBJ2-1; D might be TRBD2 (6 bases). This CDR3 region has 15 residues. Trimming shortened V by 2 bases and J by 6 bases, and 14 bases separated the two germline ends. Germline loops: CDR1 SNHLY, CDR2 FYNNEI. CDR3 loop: CASSEYTGEINEQFF. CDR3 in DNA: TGTGCCAGCAGTGAATATACGGGAGAAATCAATGAGCAGTTCTTC.

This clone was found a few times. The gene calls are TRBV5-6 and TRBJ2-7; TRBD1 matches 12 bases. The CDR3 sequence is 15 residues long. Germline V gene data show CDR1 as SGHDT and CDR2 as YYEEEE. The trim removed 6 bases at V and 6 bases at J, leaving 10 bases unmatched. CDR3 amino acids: CASKPTGTGGTEQYF. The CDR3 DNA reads TGTGCCAGCAAGCCGACCGGGACAGGGGGCACCGAGCAGTACTTC.

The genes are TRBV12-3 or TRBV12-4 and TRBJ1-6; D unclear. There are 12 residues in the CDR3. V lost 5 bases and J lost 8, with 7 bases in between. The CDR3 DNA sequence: TGTGCCAGCAGTCACAGAGATTCACCCCTCCACTTT. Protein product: CASSHRDSPLHF.

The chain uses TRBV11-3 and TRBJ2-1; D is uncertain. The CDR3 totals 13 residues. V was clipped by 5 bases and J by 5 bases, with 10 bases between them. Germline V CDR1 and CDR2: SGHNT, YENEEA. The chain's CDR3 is CASSPTRDNEQFF. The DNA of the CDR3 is TGTGCCAGCAGCCCCACTCGAGACAATGAGCAGTTCTTC.

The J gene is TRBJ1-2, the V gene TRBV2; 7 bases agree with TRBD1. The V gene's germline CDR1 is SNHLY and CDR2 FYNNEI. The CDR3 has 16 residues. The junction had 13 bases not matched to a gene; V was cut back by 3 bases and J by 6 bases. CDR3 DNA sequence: TGTGCCAGCAGTGAGGTGGGGGCCAGGGGGATTGATGGCTACACCTTC. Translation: CASSEVGARGIDGYTF.

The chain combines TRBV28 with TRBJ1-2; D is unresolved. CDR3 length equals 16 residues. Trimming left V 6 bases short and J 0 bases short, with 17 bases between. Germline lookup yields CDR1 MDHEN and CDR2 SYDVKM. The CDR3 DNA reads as TGTGCCAGCAGCCGGTCATTGCGGAGAACTAACTATGGCTACACCTTC. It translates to CASSRSLRRTNYGYTF.

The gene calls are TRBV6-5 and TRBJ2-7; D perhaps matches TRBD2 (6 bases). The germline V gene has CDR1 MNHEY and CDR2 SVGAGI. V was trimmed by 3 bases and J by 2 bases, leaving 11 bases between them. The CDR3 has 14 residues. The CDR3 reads CASSYQRRAYEQYF. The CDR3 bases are TGTGCCAGCAGTTATCAAAGGAGGGCCTACGAGCAGTACTTC.